Below are 29 T cell receptor beta chains sequenced from a single sample in a study of identical twins. TCRdb re-analysed the 5' RACE reads in MiXCR, keeping a single row per CDR3 protein. The data contain a few hundred thousand distinct CDR3 sequences, roughly 9.5% of them singletons. These same data were also listed under a study on yellow fever vaccine responses in identical twins.

The sample comprised PBMCs. These receptors were taken from a young woman in good health.

This clonotype was found many times. V is TRBV6-5 and J is TRBJ1-1, with no clear D. V gave up 0 bases and J gave up 1 base, with 12 bases separating them. Germline V CDR1 and CDR2: MNHEY, SVGAGI. The length of the CDR3 is 16 residues. The CDR3 DNA sequence: TGTGCCAGCAGTTACTCGTTCGCGGTCACGAACACTGAAGCTTTCTTT. It yields the protein CASSYSFAVTNTEAFF.

The chain uses TRBV5-1 and TRBJ2-5; D may be TRBD1 (5 bases). Between the trimmed V and J ends, which lost 0 bases and 3 bases, there was a span of 12 bases. CDR1 and CDR2 from the germline V gene are SGHRS and YFSETQ. The CDR3 is made up of 15 amino acids. The CDR3, as DNA: TGCGCCAGCAGCTTGGTAGGGGAAAGGGAAGAGACCCAGTACTTC. It codes for CASSLVGEREETQYF. Using reference TRBV5-1 and TRBJ2-5 for the parts outside the CDR3, the full variable domain is KAGVTQTPRYLIKTRGQQVTLSCSPISGHRSVSWYQQTPGQGLQFLFEYFSETQRNKGNFPGRFSGRQFSNSRSEMNVSTLELGDSALYLCASSLVGEREETQYFGPGTRLLVL.

This clonotype was detected a few times. This chain links TRBV11-2 with TRBJ2-2; D not resolved. V lost 5 bases, J lost 8 bases, and 15 bases lay in between. CDR1 and CDR2 from the germline V gene are SGHAT and FQNNGV. The CDR3 extends over 14 amino acids. The CDR3 bases are TGTGCCAGCAGCCCCGAACCTCTCGGGGGGGAGCTGTTTTTT. Protein product: CASSPEPLGGELFF.

The rearrangement joins TRBV10-1 to TRBJ2-7, with unresolved D. Germline loops: CDR1 WNHNN, CDR2 SYGVQD (reference sequence). The CDR3 extends over 14 amino acids. Between the trimmed V and J ends, which lost 8 bases and 0 bases, there was a span of 14 bases. The CDR3 DNA follows: TGCGCCAGCTCGACGAACCTGGTCTCCTACGAGCAGTACTTC. Its translation: CASSTNLVSYEQYF.

This clonotype was counted many times. The V gene is TRBV7-8, the J gene TRBJ2-7; D may be TRBD1 (6 bases). Trimming removed 3 bases at V and 6 bases at J, with 12 bases between. Germline-derived CDR1 and CDR2 are SGHVS and FQNEAQ. CDR3 size: 13 residues. Here the CDR3 reads CASSFLRGSEQYF. The CDR3 region has the DNA TGTGCCAGCAGCTTTCTCAGGGGTAGCGAGCAGTACTTC.

At least ten counts were recorded for this clonotype. The V call is TRBV12-3 or TRBV12-4, the J call TRBJ2-5; D not resolved. The V and J ends lost 3 bases and 3 bases respectively, with 8 bases between them. The CDR3 length is 13 residues. The CDR3 loop is CASSFGAEETQYF. The CDR3 nucleotides read TGTGCCAGCAGTTTTGGCGCGGAAGAGACCCAGTACTTC.

The rearrangement joins TRBV7-9 to TRBJ1-6; D is perhaps TRBD1 (6 bases). Germline V lookup: CDR1 SEHNR, CDR2 FQNEAQ (reference sequence). This CDR3 has 15 amino acids. V gave up 5 bases and J gave up 9 bases, with 17 bases separating them. The CDR3 protein is CASSDTGTPLSPLHF. CDR3 in DNA: TGTGCCAGCAGCGACACCGGGACACCCCTTTCACCCCTCCACTTT. The full variable domain, its missing parts supplied by reference TRBV7-9 and TRBJ1-6, is DTGVSQNPRHKITKRGQNVTFRCDPISEHNRLYWYRQTLGQGPEFLTYFQNEAQLEKSRLLSDRFSAERPKGSFSTLEIQRTEQGDSAMYLCASSDTGTPLSPLHFGNGTRLTVT.

This clonotype turned up a few times. A much larger clonotype is one base distant, so this may be a read error. This chain uses TRBV9 with TRBJ2-3, with D unclear. Germline V CDR1 and CDR2: SGDLS, YYNGEE. The CDR3 has 11 residues. V lost 5 bases and J 2 bases, leaving 3 bases between the germline ends. CDR3 in DNA: TGTGCCAGCAGGCCCACAGATACGCAGTATTTT. This codes for CASRPTDTQYF.

This clonotype occurred a few times. The chain combines TRBV4-3 with TRBJ2-1; weak D call: TRBD2 (6 bases). The germline CDR1 and CDR2 sequences are LGHNA and YSLEER. CDR3 length: 16 residues. Trimming shortened V by 4 bases and J by 5 bases, and 18 bases separated the two germline ends. Written as DNA, the CDR3 is TGCGCCAGCAGCCCCTCCGCGTCGGGACTCAACAATGAGCAGTTCTTC. Amino acids: CASSPSASGLNNEQFF.

V gene TRBV9 combines with J gene TRBJ2-3; 13 bases align to TRBD2. CDR1 is SGDLS and CDR2 is YYNGEE in the germline V gene. The length of the CDR3 is 16 residues. Trimming removed 4 bases from V and 3 bases from J; junction bases left unmatched: 5. CDR3 DNA sequence: TGTGCCAGCAGCCCACGGACTAGCGGGAGAACAGATACGCAGTATTTT. Protein: CASSPRTSGRTDTQYF.

This clonotype came up many times. V and J are TRBV29-1 and TRBJ2-3; D ambiguous. With 3 bases removed from V and 13 bases from J, the gap between germline ends came to 20 bases. Germline values: CDR1 SQVTM, CDR2 ANQGSEA. The CDR3 contains 13 residues. The CDR3 sequence is CSVDTDLYIEEYF. In DNA, the CDR3 is TGCAGCGTTGACACCGACTTGTACATTGAGGAGTATTTT.

This chain uses TRBV20-1 with TRBJ1-5; 7 bases align to TRBD1. This CDR3 contains 17 residues. With V trimmed by 3 bases and J by 4 bases, 15 bases remained unmatched. Germline V gene data show CDR1 as DFQATT and CDR2 as SNEGSKA (reference sequence). As DNA, the CDR3 is TGCAGTGCTAGGGACAGACAGGGCGGATGGGGAAATCAGCCCCAGCATTTT. As protein: CSARDRQGGWGNQPQHF.

Ten or more counts support this clonotype. The chain joins TRBV12-3 or TRBV12-4 to TRBJ2-2; 11 bases line up with TRBD1. The CDR3 totals 15 residues. V lost 5 bases, J lost 4 bases, and 3 bases stayed unmatched. CDR3 amino acids: CASSQDRGPTGELFF. CDR3 nucleotide sequence: TGTGCCAGCAGTCAGGACAGGGGGCCCACCGGGGAGCTGTTTTTT.

The chain combines TRBV24-1 with TRBJ2-5; no reliable D call. V lost 0 bases and J lost 1, with 2 bases in between. The CDR3 is 13 amino acids. Germline values: CDR1 KGHDR, CDR2 SFDVKD. For the CDR3, the DNA is TGTGCCACCAGTGATTTGCTCCAAGAGACCCAGTACTTC. Its translation: CATSDLLQETQYF.

This clonotype was observed a handful of times. V and J are TRBV4-3 and TRBJ2-5, with a weak D call TRBD1 (5 bases). The length of the CDR3 is 15 residues. The germline CDR1 and CDR2 sequences are LGHNA and YSLEER. V dropped 1 base and J dropped 5 bases, with 14 bases sitting between them. CDR3 sequence reads: CASSQVAGSRETQYF. The CDR3 nucleotides read TGCGCCAGCAGCCAAGTTGCAGGGTCTAGGGAGACCCAGTACTTC.

The rearrangement links TRBV5-1 to TRBJ2-1; possible D gene TRBD1, 6 bases. V was pared by 2 bases and J by 0 bases, with 15 bases between. The CDR3 contains 17 residues. From germline, CDR1 is SGHRS and CDR2 YFSETQ. The CDR3 DNA follows: TGCGCCAGCAGCTTCCGGACAGTCAGGAGCTCCTACAATGAGCAGTTCTTC. Its translation: CASSFRTVRSSYNEQFF.

The V and J genes are TRBV21-1 and TRBJ2-1; TRBD2 is the table's D call and was not checked against the DNA. TRBV21-1 is a recognized pseudogene. This CDR3 spans 19 amino acids. This CDR3 is CASSTGGTSGRSAYNEQFF. CDR3 nucleotide sequence: TGTGCCAGCAGCACCGGTGGGACTAGCGGGAGAAGCGCCTACAATGAGCAGTTCTTC.

This clonotype was seen a few times. The J gene is TRBJ2-6, the V gene TRBV6-4; 7 bases line up with TRBD1. Germline V gene data show CDR1 as MRHNA and CDR2 as SNTAGT. This CDR3 has 18 amino acids. J gave up 0 bases and V 2 bases, and 7 bases lay outside the gene matches. CDR3 in amino acids: CASSDGDRGLSGANVLTF. The CDR3 DNA reads TGTGCCAGCAGTGACGGGGACAGAGGGCTCTCTGGGGCCAACGTCCTGACTTTC.

A word on this clonotype: This may come from a read error, since a much larger clone is one base off. J is TRBJ2-2 and V is TRBV5-1, with D unresolved. Per the germline V gene, CDR1 is SGHRS and CDR2 is YFSETQ. The CDR3 runs 12 residues. This CDR3 reads CTSSRVTGELFF. The CDR3 nucleotides read TGCACCAGCAGTAGGGTCACCGGGGAGCTGTTTTTT. The variable domain in full, completed from reference TRBV5-1 and TRBJ2-2, reads KAGVTQTPRYLIKTRGQQVTLSCSPISGHRSVSWYQQTPGQGLQFLFEYFSETQRNKGNFPGRFSGRQFSNSRSEMNVSTLELGDSALYLCTSSRVTGELFFGEGSRLTVL.

V and J are TRBV5-1 and TRBJ2-5; 7 nucleotides align to TRBD1. V trimming: 2 bases; J trimming: 5 bases; junction bases outside the gene matches: 6. CDR3 size: 14 residues. The germline gives CDR1 SGHRS, CDR2 YFSETQ. CDR3 residues: CASSFQGDGETQYF. CDR3 DNA sequence: TGCGCCAGCAGCTTTCAGGGGGACGGGGAGACCCAGTACTTC.

This clonotype showed up just a few times. The rearrangement joins TRBV6-1 to TRBJ1-1, with a weak D call TRBD1 (5 bases). V was cut by 7 bases and J by 5 bases, with 14 bases left in between. In germline, CDR1 is MNHNS, CDR2 SASEGT. This CDR3 contains 13 residues. DNA of the CDR3: TGTGCCAGCACCCGCGGCGAGGGGACTGAAGCTTTCTTT. Translating it yields CASTRGEGTEAFF.

This clonotype was detected only a few times. The chain employs TRBV20-1 and TRBJ2-3; perhaps D is TRBD1 or TRBD2 (6 bases each). This CDR3 is 16 amino acids long. CDR1 and CDR2 (germline): DFQATT, SNEGSKA (reference sequence). V lost 0 bases, J lost 7 bases, and 20 bases lay in between. For the CDR3, the DNA is TGCAGTGCTAGAGATATGGGGGGCCCAGCCCCCAATACGCAGTATTTT. This gives the protein CSARDMGGPAPNTQYF.

The sample holds many counts of this clonotype. The chain uses TRBV5-1 and TRBJ2-3, with a tentative D call TRBD2 (7 bases). Trimming stripped 8 bases from V and 5 bases from J, with 18 bases between. Per the germline V gene, CDR1 is SGHRS and CDR2 is YFSETQ. This CDR3 spans 14 amino acids. Here the CDR3 reads CASRTSSGQDTQYF. In nucleotides, the CDR3 is TGCGCCAGTAGGACTAGTTCGGGACAAGATACGCAGTATTTT.

In this sample, this clonotype turned up a few times. This chain uses TRBV7-2 with TRBJ1-1; TRBD1 aligns across 7 bases. The germline CDR1 and CDR2 sequences are SGHTA and FQGNSA. Germline trimming cut 5 bases from V and 8 bases from J; bases unmatched to any gene: 8. The CDR3 loop spans 13 amino acids. The CDR3 loop is CASSTDLTGEAFF. The CDR3 region has the DNA TGTGCCAGCAGCACCGACCTGACAGGGGAAGCTTTCTTT.

This clonotype was detected ten times or more. The V call is TRBV7-2, the J call TRBJ2-1, with 8 bases matching TRBD2. Germline V gene sequence: CDR1 SGHTA, CDR2 FQGNSA. V lost 7 bases and J lost 7; bases outside the gene matches: 15. The CDR3 extends over 16 amino acids. In DNA form, the CDR3 reads TGTGCCAGCACCGCCATGAGCGGGAGAGGAGTAAATGAGCAGTTCTTC. It translates to CASTAMSGRGVNEQFF.

The sample holds many counts of this clonotype. The J gene is TRBJ2-2, the V gene TRBV9; no clear D. Looked up from germline, CDR1 is SGDLS and CDR2 is YYNGEE. CDR3 length: 14 amino acids. The V end was cut by 0 bases, the J end by 5 bases, with 8 bases between. In DNA, the CDR3 is TGTGCCAGCAGCGTAGCTCCAAGTACCGGGGAGCTGTTTTTT. As protein: CASSVAPSTGELFF.

The chain carries TRBV10-3 and TRBJ1-4; the D is unclear. Germline V CDR1 and CDR2: ENHRY, SYGVKD. Trimming left V 2 bases short and J 8 bases short, with 9 bases between. The CDR3 loop spans 13 amino acids. CDR3 sequence (DNA): TGTGCCATCAGTGAGCTCTTACAGGAAAAACTGTTTTTT. Translated: CAISELLQEKLFF.

The chain carries TRBV12-3 or TRBV12-4 and TRBJ2-4; no definite D call. Trimming left V 6 bases short and J 0 bases short, with 12 bases between. This CDR3 is built from 15 residues. The CDR3 loop is CASSPGALAKNIQYF. The CDR3 nucleotides read TGTGCCAGCAGCCCTGGAGCACTAGCCAAAAACATTCAGTACTTC.

At least ten counts were recorded for this clonotype. The rearrangement links TRBV4-3 to TRBJ2-7; D is undetermined. Germline values: CDR1 LGHNA, CDR2 YSLEER. This CDR3 is built from 14 residues. The V gene lost 0 bases and the J gene lost 7 bases, with 13 bases spanning the gap. CDR3 in amino acids: CASSQDWRLGEQYF. The CDR3 nucleotides read TGCGCCAGCAGCCAAGATTGGCGGCTCGGAGAGCAGTACTTC.